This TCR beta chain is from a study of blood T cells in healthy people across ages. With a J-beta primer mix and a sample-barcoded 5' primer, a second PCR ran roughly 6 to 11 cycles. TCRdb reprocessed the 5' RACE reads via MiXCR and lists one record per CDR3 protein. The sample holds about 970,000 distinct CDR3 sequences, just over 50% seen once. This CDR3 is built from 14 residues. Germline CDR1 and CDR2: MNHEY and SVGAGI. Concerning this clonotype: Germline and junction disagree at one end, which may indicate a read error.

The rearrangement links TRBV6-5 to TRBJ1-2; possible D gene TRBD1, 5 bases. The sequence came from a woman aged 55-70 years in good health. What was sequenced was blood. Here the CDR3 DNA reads TGTACCAGCAGTACCGGGGGGATTGACCATGGCTACACCTTC. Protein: CTSSTGGIDHGYTF.